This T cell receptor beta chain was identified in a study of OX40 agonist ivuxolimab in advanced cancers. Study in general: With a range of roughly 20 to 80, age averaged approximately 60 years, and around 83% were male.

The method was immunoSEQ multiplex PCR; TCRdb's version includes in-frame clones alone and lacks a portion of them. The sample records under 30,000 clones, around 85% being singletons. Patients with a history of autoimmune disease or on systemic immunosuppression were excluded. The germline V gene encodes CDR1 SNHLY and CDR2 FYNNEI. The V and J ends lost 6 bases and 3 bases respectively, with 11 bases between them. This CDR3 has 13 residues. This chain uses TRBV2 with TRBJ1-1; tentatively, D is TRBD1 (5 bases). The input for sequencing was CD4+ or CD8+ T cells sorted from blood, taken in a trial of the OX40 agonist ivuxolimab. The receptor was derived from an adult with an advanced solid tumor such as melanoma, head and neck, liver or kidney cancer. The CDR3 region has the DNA TGTGCCAGCAGACGACGGGACGACACTGAAGCTTTCTTT. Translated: CASRRRDDTEAFF.